This paragraph reports one T cell receptor beta chain. No antigen is known for it. These data are taken from a study of cytomegalovirus exposure and HLA in healthy donors. Regarding the study as a whole: An observed cluster of highly shared sequence variants was recorded as a likely sequencing artifact. Most observed TCR sequences were rare, whereas some public TCRs were detected in many donors. In vitro checks showed that a few CMV-associated chains really do target CMV antigens.

The study ran its PCR with 60 Vbeta and 13 Jbeta primers. The data were produced by immunoSEQ multiplex PCR, yet TCRdb's version contains in-frame clones alone and is incomplete. The sample comprises 90,000 to 110,000 clones, more than 9.5% of which are singletons, and about a sixth rests with the top ten. Material: PBMCs. This receptor was obtained from a man between 35 and 55 years old in good health and CMV-seropositive.

In nucleotides, the CDR3 is TGTGCCAGCAGTTTGGAGGGGAGCACAGATACGCAGTATTTT. The encoded protein is CASSLEGSTDTQYF. The V call is TRBV27, the J call TRBJ2-3, with D possibly TRBD2 on 6 matching bases. This CDR3 is 14 amino acids long. Germline V gene sequence: CDR1 MNHEY, CDR2 SMNVEV (reference sequence). V was cut by 3 bases and J by 0 bases, with 7 bases left in between.